This TCR beta chain originates from a study of response to subunit inactivated influenza vaccine. This clonotype came up a few times. What it binds is not known. Study-wide points: New T cells are recruited in small numbers by each seasonal influenza vaccination, according to the authors' suggestion.

Germline V gives CDR1 MNHEY, CDR2 SMNVEV (reference sequence). CDR3 size: 14 residues. Trimming took off 2 bases at V and 5 bases at J, with 13 bases between the two ends. TCRdb independently ran MiXCR on the RT-PCR reads; one entry per CDR3 protein. The table records around 250,000 distinct CDR3 sequences, 12% of them present only once. Sequences were derived from non-naive T cells sorted from PBMCs, sampled around 15 days before vaccination. The clonotype comes from a man between 50 and 59 years old who received an inactivated influenza vaccine. The rearrangement uses TRBV27 and TRBJ2-7; D is possibly TRBD1 (6 bases). CDR3 in amino acids: CASSLSQGFHEQYF. The CDR3 coding sequence is TGTGCCAGCAGTTTAAGTCAGGGGTTCCACGAGCAGTACTTC.